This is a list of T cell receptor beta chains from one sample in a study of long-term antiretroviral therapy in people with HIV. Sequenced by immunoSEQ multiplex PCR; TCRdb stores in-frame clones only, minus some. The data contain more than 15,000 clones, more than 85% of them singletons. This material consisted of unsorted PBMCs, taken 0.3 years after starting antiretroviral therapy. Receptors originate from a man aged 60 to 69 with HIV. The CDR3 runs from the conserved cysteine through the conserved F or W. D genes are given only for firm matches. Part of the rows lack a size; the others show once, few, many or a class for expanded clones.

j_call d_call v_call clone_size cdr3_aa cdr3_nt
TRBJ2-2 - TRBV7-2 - CASSLYREKAYTGELFF TGTGCCAGCAGCTTATACAGGGAAAAGGCTTACACCGGGGAGCTGTTTTTT
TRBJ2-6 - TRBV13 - CASSSNSGANVLTF TGTGCCAGCAGCTCGAACTCTGGGGCCAACGTCCTGACTTTC
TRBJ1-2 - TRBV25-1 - CASSESTGYTF TGTGCCAGCAGTGAATCTACCGGCTACACCTTC
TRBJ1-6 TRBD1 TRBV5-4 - CASSLAGGDRGQSPLHF TGTGCCAGCAGCTTGGCAGGAGGGGACAGGGGACAATCACCCCTCCACTTT
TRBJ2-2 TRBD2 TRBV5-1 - CASSLDPSGLNTGELFF TGCGCCAGCAGCTTGGACCCTAGCGGTTTGAACACCGGGGAGCTGTTTTTT
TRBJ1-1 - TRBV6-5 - CASSTGMWTEAFF TGTGCCAGCAGTACCGGGATGTGGACTGAAGCTTTCTTT
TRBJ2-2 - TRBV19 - CASSIWGGAGSGELFF TGTGCCAGTAGTATCTGGGGGGGCGCGGGTTCCGGGGAGCTGTTTTTT
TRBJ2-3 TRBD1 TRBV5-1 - CASSLTSWGQGARTDTQYF TGCGCCAGCAGCTTAACTTCGTGGGGACAGGGCGCCCGCACAGATACGCAGTATTTT
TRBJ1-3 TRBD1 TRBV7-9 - CASSPTGAGNTIYF TGTGCCAGCAGTCCCACAGGGGCTGGAAACACCATATATTTT
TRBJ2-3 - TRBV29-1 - CSAAISTDTQYF TGCAGCGCGGCGATTAGCACAGATACGCAGTATTTT
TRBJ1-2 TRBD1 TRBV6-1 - CASSEGGGFGYGYTF TGTGCCAGCAGTGAAGGAGGGGGCTTCGGCTATGGCTACACCTTC
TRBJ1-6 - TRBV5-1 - CASTHPGFPLHF TGCGCCAGCACCCATCCTGGATTTCCCCTCCACTTT
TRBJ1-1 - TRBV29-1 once CSVGGYGTAGTEAFF TGCAGCGTTGGGGGTTATGGGACCGCGGGGACTGAAGCTTTCTTT
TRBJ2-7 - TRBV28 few CASSFMGYEQYF TGTGCCAGCAGTTTTATGGGGTACGAGCAGTACTTC
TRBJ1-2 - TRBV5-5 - CASSLVPWSNGYTF TGTGCCAGCAGCTTGGTGCCCTGGAGTAATGGCTACACCTTC
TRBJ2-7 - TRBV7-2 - CASSPRAPYEQYF TGTGCCAGCAGCCCTCGGGCACCCTACGAGCAGTACTTC
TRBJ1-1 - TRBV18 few CASSPGVNTEAFF TGTGCCAGCTCACCAGGGGTTAACACTGAAGCTTTCTTT
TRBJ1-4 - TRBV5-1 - CASSFRGAANEKLFF TGCGCCAGCAGTTTTCGGGGGGCTGCTAATGAAAAACTGTTTTTT
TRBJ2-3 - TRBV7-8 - CASSLLWGATDTQYF TGTGCCAGCAGCTTACTTTGGGGAGCCACAGATACGCAGTATTTT
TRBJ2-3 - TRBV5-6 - CASSLTRGSTDTQYF TGTGCCAGCAGCTTGACGAGGGGAAGCACAGATACGCAGTATTTT
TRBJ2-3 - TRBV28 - CASSGQTDTQYF TGTGCCAGCAGCGGTCAGACAGATACGCAGTATTTT
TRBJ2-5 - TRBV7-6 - CASSKRGRGEYQETQYF TGTGCCAGCAGCAAAAGGGGGCGGGGAGAGTACCAAGAGACCCAGTACTTC
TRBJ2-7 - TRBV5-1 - CASSLGLDLSYEQYF TGCGCCAGCAGCTTAGGACTCGACCTCTCCTACGAGCAGTACTTC
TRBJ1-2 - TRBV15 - CATRTDRQGNYGYTF TGTGCCACCAGAACGGACCGGCAGGGCAACTATGGCTACACCTTC
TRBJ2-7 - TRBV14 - CASSQGLISTGRLTYEQYF TGTGCCAGCAGCCAAGGTTTAATTTCGACAGGCCGATTAACCTACGAGCAGTACTTC
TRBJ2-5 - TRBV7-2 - CASSTSRVQETQYF TGTGCCAGCAGCACCTCCAGGGTGCAAGAGACCCAGTACTTC
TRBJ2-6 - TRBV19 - CASSEGLHQNSGANVLTF TGTGCCAGTAGTGAGGGACTGCATCAGAACTCTGGGGCCAACGTCCTGACTTTC
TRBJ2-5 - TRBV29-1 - CSAGLELGTQYF TGCAGCGCCGGTTTAGAGCTTGGGACCCAGTACTTC
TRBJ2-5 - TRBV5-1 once CASSLDAGRVQETQYF TGCGCCAGCAGCTTGGATGCAGGGCGAGTACAAGAGACCCAGTACTTC
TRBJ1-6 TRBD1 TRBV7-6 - CASSLARQGPGSPLHF TGTGCCAGCAGCTTAGCGAGACAGGGGCCGGGATCACCCCTCCACTTT
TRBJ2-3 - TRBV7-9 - CASSFARVTDTQYF TGTGCCAGCAGCTTCGCCAGGGTGACAGATACGCAGTATTTT
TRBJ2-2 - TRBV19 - CASLQGMIANTGELFF TGTGCCAGCCTACAAGGGATGATTGCGAACACCGGGGAGCTGTTTTTT
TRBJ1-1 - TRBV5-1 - CASSLGEGSDTEAFF TGCGCCAGCAGCTTGGGCGAGGGTAGTGACACTGAAGCTTTCTTT
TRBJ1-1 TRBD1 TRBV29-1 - CSVARGRGTEAFF TGCAGCGTTGCCAGGGGGCGAGGCACTGAAGCTTTCTTT
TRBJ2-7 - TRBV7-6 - CASSFGDRLEQYF TGTGCCAGCAGCTTCGGTGACCGGCTCGAGCAGTACTTC
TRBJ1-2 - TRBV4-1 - CASSQDPGGVQNYGYTF TGCGCCAGCAGCCAAGACCCTGGGGGGGTACAGAACTATGGCTACACCTTC
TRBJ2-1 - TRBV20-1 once CSAIEMDEQFF TGCAGTGCTATAGAAATGGATGAGCAGTTCTTC
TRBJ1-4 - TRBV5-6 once CASSWRKSATNEKLFF TGTGCCAGCAGCTGGAGAAAGAGTGCAACTAATGAAAAACTGTTTTTT
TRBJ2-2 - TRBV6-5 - CASTRGNTGELFF TGTGCCAGCACCCGAGGGAACACCGGGGAGCTGTTTTTT
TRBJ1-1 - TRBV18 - CASSQQGVNTEAFF TGTGCCAGCTCACAACAGGGTGTGAACACTGAAGCTTTCTTT
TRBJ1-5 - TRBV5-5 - CASSFLGGTGQPQHF TGTGCCAGCAGCTTTCTCGGGGGGACGGGTCAGCCCCAGCATTTT
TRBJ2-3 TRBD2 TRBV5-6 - CASSSGTTTDTQYF TGTGCCAGCAGCTCCGGGACTACGACAGATACGCAGTATTTT
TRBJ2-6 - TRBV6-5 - CATRIGSGANVLTF TGTGCCACCCGAATCGGTTCTGGGGCCAACGTCCTGACTTTC
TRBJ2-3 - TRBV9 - CASSAGDTQYF TGTGCCAGCAGCGCTGGAGATACGCAGTATTTT
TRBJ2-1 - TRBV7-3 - CASSPQDGSYNEQFF TGTGCCAGCAGCCCCCAGGACGGATCCTACAATGAGCAGTTCTTC
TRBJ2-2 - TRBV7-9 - CASRPGASVDTGELFF TGTGCCAGCAGGCCCGGGGCTAGCGTAGACACCGGGGAGCTGTTTTTT
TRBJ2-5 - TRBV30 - CAWSIQDQETQYF TGTGCCTGGAGTATACAGGACCAAGAGACCCAGTACTTC
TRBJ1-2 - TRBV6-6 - CASKRDGDYGYTF TGTGCCAGCAAGAGAGACGGTGACTATGGCTACACCTTC
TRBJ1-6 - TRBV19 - CASSTGMGEGNSPLHF TGTGCCAGTAGTACAGGAATGGGGGAGGGGAATTCACCCCTCCACTTT
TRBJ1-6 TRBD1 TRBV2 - CASTRDRLNTHF TGTGCCAGCACTAGGGACAGACTGAATACTCACTTT
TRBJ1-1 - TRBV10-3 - CAISDSRGQNTEAFF TGTGCCATCAGTGATTCGAGGGGACAGAACACTGAAGCTTTCTTT
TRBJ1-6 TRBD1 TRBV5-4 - CASSAFPGTGASPLHF TGTGCCAGCAGCGCGTTCCCCGGGACAGGGGCTTCACCCCTCCACTTT
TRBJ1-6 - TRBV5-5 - CASSLSSGDSPLHF TGTGCCAGCAGCTTGTCTTCCGGGGATTCACCCCTCCACTTT